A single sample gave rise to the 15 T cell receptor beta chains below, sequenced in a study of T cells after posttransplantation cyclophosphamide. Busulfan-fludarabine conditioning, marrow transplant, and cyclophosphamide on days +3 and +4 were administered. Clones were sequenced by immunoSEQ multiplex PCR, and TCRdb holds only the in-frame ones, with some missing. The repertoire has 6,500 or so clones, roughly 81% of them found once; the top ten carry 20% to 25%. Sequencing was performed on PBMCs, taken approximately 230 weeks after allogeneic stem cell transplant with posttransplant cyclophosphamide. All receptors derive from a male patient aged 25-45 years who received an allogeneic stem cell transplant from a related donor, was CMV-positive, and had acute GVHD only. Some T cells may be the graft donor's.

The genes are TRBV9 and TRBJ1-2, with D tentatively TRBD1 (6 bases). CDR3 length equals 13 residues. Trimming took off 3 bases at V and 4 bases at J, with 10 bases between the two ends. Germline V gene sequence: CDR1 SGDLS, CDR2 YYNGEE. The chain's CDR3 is CASSATGSYGYTF. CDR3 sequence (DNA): TGTGCCAGCAGCGCGACAGGTTCCTATGGCTACACCTTC.

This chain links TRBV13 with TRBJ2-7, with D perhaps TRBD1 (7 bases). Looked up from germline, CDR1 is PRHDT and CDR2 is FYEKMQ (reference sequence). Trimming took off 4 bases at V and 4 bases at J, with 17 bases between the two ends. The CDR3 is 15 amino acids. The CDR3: CASSSIPQGGYEQYF. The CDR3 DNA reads TGTGCCAGCAGCTCGATACCCCAGGGGGGTTACGAGCAGTACTTC. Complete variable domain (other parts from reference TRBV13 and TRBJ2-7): AAGVIQSPRHLIKEKRETATLKCYPIPRHDTVYWYQQGPGQDPQFLISFYEKMQSDKGSIPDRFSAQQFSDYHSELNMSSLELGDSALYFCASSSIPQGGYEQYFGPGTRLTVT.

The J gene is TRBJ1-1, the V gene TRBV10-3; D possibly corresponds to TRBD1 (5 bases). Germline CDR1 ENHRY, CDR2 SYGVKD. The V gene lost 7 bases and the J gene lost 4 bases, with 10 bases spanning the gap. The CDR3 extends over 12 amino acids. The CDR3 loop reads CAITPGGTEAFF. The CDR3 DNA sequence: TGTGCCATCACCCCGGGGGGCACTGAAGCTTTCTTT.

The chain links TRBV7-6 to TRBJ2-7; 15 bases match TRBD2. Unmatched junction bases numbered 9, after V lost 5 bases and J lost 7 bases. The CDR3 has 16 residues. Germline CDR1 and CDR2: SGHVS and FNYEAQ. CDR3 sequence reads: CASSRTRGLAGGEQYF. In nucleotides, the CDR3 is TGTGCCAGCAGCCGAACTAGGGGACTAGCGGGGGGAGAGCAGTACTTC.

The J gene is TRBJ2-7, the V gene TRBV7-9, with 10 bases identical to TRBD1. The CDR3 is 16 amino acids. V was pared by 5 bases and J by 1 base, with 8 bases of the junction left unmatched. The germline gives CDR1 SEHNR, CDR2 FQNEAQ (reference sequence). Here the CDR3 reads CASSQTPGQGSYEQYF. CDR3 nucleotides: TGTGCCAGCAGCCAAACTCCGGGACAGGGGTCCTACGAGCAGTACTTC.

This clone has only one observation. The CDR3 nucleotides read TGTGCCAGCAGCCAAGGTGGGGGAGGGGGTGAAAAACTGTTTTTT. This gives the protein CASSQGGGGGEKLFF. This chain joins TRBV4-2 and TRBJ1-4; D might be TRBD1 (6 bases). Trimming removed 1 base from V and 7 bases from J, with 13 bases in between. The CDR3 extends over 15 amino acids. Per germline, CDR1 LGHNA and CDR2 YNFKEQ.

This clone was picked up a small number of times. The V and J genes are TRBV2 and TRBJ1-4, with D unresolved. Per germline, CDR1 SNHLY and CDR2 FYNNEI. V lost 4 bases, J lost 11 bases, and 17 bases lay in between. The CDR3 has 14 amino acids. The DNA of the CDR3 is TGTGCCAGCAGTGGGGCCCGGCGGGCATCCAAACTGTTTTTT. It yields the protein CASSGARRASKLFF. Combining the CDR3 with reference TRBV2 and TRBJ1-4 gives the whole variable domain EPEVTQTPSHQVTQMGQEVILRCVPISNHLYFYWYRQILGQKVEFLVSFYNNEISEKSEIFDDQFSVERPDGSNFTLKIRSTKLEDSAMYFCASSGARRASKLFFGSGTQLSVL.

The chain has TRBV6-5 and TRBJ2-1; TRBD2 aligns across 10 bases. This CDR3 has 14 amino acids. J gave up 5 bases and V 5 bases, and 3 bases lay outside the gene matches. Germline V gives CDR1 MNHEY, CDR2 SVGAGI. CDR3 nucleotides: TGTGCCAGCAGTGGGACTAGCGCCGACAATGAGCAGTTCTTC. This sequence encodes CASSGTSADNEQFF.

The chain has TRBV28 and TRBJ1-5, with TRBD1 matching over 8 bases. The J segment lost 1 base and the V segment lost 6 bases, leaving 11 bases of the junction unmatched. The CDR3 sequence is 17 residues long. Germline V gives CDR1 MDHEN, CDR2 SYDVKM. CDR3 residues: CASSLHNRGASNQPQHF. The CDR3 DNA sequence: TGTGCCAGCAGCCTCCACAACAGGGGGGCGAGCAATCAGCCCCAGCATTTT.

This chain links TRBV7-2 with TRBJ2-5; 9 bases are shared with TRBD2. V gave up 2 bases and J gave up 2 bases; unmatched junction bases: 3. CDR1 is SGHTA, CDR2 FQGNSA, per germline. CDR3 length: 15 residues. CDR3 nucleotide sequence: TGTGCCAGCAGCTTACCTAGCGGGATACAAGAGACCCAGTACTTC. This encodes CASSLPSGIQETQYF. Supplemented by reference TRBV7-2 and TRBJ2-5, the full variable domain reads GAGVSQSPSNKVTEKGKDVELRCDPISGHTALYWYRQSLGQGLEFLIYFQGNSAPDKSGLPSDRFSAERTGGSVSTLTIQRTQQEDSAVYLCASSLPSGIQETQYFGPGTRLLVL.

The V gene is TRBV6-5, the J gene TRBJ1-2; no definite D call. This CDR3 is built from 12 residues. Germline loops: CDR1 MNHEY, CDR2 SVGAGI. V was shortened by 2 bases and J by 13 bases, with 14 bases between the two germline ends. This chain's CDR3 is CASSYKAAGCTF. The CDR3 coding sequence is TGTGCCAGCAGTTACAAGGCAGCCGGGTGCACCTTC.

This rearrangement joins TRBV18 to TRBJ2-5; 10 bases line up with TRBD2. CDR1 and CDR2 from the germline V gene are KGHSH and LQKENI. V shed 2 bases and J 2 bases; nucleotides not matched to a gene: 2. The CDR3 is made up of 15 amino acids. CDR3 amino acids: CASSPSGGAQETQYF. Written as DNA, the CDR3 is TGTGCCAGCTCACCAAGCGGGGGGGCACAAGAGACCCAGTACTTC.

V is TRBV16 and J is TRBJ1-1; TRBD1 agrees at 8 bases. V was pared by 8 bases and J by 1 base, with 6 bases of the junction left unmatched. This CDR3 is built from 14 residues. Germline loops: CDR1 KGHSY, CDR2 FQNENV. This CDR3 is CASAQGAQNTEAFF. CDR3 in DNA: TGTGCCAGCGCCCAGGGGGCGCAGAACACTGAAGCTTTCTTT.

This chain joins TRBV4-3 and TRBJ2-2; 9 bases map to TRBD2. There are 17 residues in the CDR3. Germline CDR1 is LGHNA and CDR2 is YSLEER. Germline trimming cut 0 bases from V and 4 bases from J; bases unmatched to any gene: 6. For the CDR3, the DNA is TGCGCCAGCAGCCAAGATGGAGCGGGGGGTGTCACCGGGGAGCTGTTTTTT. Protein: CASSQDGAGGVTGELFF.

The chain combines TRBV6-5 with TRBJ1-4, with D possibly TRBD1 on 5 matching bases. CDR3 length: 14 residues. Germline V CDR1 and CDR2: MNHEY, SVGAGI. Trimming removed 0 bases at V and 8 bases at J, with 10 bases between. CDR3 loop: CASSYSGAREKLFF. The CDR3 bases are TGTGCCAGCAGTTACTCAGGGGCGAGAGAAAAACTGTTTTTT.